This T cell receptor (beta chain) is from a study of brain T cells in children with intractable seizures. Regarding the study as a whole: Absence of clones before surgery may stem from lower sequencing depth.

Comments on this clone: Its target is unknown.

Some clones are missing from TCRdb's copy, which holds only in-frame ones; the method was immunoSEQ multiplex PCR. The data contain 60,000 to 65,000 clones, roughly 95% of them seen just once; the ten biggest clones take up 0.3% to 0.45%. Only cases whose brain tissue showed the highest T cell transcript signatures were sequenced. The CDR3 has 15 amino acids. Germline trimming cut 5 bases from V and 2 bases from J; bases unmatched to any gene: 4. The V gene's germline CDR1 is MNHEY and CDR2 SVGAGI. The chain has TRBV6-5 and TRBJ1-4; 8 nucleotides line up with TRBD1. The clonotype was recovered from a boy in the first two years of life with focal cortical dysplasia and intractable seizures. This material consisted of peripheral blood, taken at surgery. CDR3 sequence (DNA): TGTGCCAGCAGTCGGACAGGGACGACTAATGAAAAACTGTTTTTT. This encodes CASSRTGTTNEKLFF.